Listed here is a single T cell receptor (beta chain). Its antigen is undetermined. The sample comes from a study of cytomegalovirus exposure and HLA in healthy donors. Germline CDR1 reads LNHNV; CDR2 reads YYDKDF (reference sequence). The CDR3 length is 13 residues. Trimming removed 8 bases from V and 3 bases from J; junction bases left unmatched: 4. When sampled, the donors appeared nominally healthy, though they likely had unrecorded immune exposures. Amplification used 60 Vbeta primers and 13 Jbeta primers. The protocol was immunoSEQ multiplex PCR, while the TCRdb copy is restricted to in-frame clones and leaves out a portion. The sample holds around 94,000 clones; around four fifths are singletons and the top ten take around 5%. General study points: As was reported, the HLA-A and HLA-B alleles of most subjects were accurately predicted from TCR beta sequences.

V is TRBV15 and J is TRBJ2-5; 9 bases map to TRBD1. Sample: PBMCs. The clonotype was recovered from a woman aged 40 to 49 in good health and CMV-seronegative. Here the CDR3 DNA reads TGTGCCACCGGCCGGGACAGGGAAGAGACCCAGTACTTC. Its translation is CATGRDREETQYF.